This T cell receptor beta chain was recorded in a study of T-cell reconstitution after alpha-beta-depleted transplantation in children. Unique molecular identifiers were used in preparing the TCRbeta library. TCRdb analysed the PCR reads with MiXCR anew, one entry per CDR3 protein. The data show some 600,000 distinct CDR3 sequences, approximately 12% seen once. This clonotype has just a few counts. The antigen is not known. This CDR3 has 19 residues. Germline CDR1 and CDR2: SGHDT and YYEEEE. Trimming removed 0 bases from V and 0 bases from J; junction bases left unmatched: 11. General study findings and limits: About two months after transplant, alpha-beta T cells reportedly came from several hundred expanded graft clones. From newly produced T cells came most of the T-cell counts and diversity one year after transplant.

The material was PBMCs, mostly from graft donor cells, obtained 360 days after TCRalphabeta/CD19-depleted stem cell transplant. This sequence joins TRBV5-6 and TRBJ2-4; TRBD1 matches 8 bases. This receptor was identified in a male patient aged 10 to 17 who had a stem cell transplant for acute myeloid leukemia, so the T cells may come from the graft donor. CDR3 nucleotides: TGTGCCAGCAGCTTGGCGGACAGGGTTCCGAGTCTAGCCAAAAACATTCAGTACTTC. Translation gives CASSLADRVPSLAKNIQYF.